The 31 T cell receptor beta chains below were found in one sample sequenced in a study of T cells in Graves' hyperthyroidism and ophthalmopathy. RNA transcripts gave rise to amplified TCR beta CDR3 regions. HTBI primers were the set used in a first-round RT-PCR of the TCR CDR3. TCRdb recomputed calls from the multiplex PCR reads with MiXCR, one row per CDR3 protein. Here the sample spans roughly 660,000 distinct CDR3 sequences, 17% being singletons. What was sequenced was blood. These TCRs come from a man aged 45-60 years with Graves' hyperthyroidism.

To note about this clonotype: A much more abundant neighbour one base away suggests this may be a read error. The chain is built from TRBV18 and TRBJ1-2, with 10 bases fitting TRBD1. The V gene's germline CDR1 is KGHSH and CDR2 LQKENI. The CDR3 spans 15 residues. V shed 6 bases and J 5 bases; nucleotides not matched to a gene: 9. CDR3: CASSCGTGDPYGYTF. In DNA, the CDR3 is TGTGCCAGCTCGTGCGGGACAGGGGATCCTTATGGCTACACCTTC.

This clonotype showed up many times. The chain combines TRBV18 with TRBJ2-3, with D tentatively TRBD1 (5 bases). The germline CDR1 and CDR2 sequences are KGHSH and LQKENI. The CDR3 consists of 18 residues. The V end lost 3 bases, the J end lost 0 bases, and 19 bases lay between the germline ends. CDR3 protein: CASSPDIRKTTSTDTQYF. The CDR3 coding sequence is TGTGCCAGCTCACCGGACATTAGAAAAACAACTAGCACAGATACGCAGTATTTT.

This clonotype was recorded only once. This chain uses TRBV4-3 with TRBJ2-7; 11 bases agree with TRBD1. The CDR3 extends over 15 amino acids. Trimming took 4 bases from V and 7 from J; bases not matched to a gene: 9. Looked up from germline, CDR1 is LGHNA and CDR2 is YSLEER. CDR3: CASSRRDRGNNEQYF. DNA for the CDR3: TGCGCCAGCAGCCGCCGGGACAGGGGGAACAATGAGCAGTACTTC.

The V gene is TRBV7-9, the J gene TRBJ1-6, with 7 bases matching TRBD1. This CDR3 has 14 residues. Germline V gives CDR1 SEHNR, CDR2 FQNEAQ (reference sequence). With 1 base clipped from V and 9 bases from J, the junction kept 3 bases outside the gene matches. This chain's CDR3 is CASSLVQGSSPLHF. As DNA, the CDR3 is TGTGCCAGCAGCTTAGTACAGGGGAGTTCACCCCTCCACTTT.

This clonotype was counted ten times or more. The V and J genes are TRBV12-3 or TRBV12-4 and TRBJ2-1; D remains unclear. V lost 7 bases and J lost 6, with 13 bases in between. CDR3 length equals 13 residues. CDR3 sequence (DNA): TGTGCCAGCATGGATCGGCATCTCAATGAGCAGTTCTTC. Translated, it gives CASMDRHLNEQFF.

This clonotype was recorded a few times. The chain uses TRBV19 and TRBJ1-2; 7 bases agree with TRBD1. Per germline, CDR1 LNHDA and CDR2 SQIVND (reference sequence). The CDR3 consists of 15 residues. The trim removed 0 bases at V and 4 bases at J, leaving 5 bases unmatched. CDR3 sequence reads: CASSIDQPGGYGYTF. CDR3 DNA: TGTGCCAGTAGTATAGATCAGCCAGGGGGCTATGGCTACACCTTC.

The table lists this clonotype with many counts. The J gene is TRBJ2-1, the V gene TRBV29-1, with 8 bases lining up with TRBD1. The CDR3 runs to 11 residues. V gave up 6 bases and J gave up 10 bases; unmatched junction bases: 5. Germline CDR1 is SQVTM and CDR2 is ANQGSEA. The CDR3 sequence is CSVMTGVEQFF. The CDR3, as DNA: TGCAGCGTGATGACAGGGGTCGAGCAGTTCTTC.

The genes are TRBV20-1 and TRBJ2-1; D is unresolved. Trimming took off 0 bases at V and 2 bases at J, with 8 bases between the two ends. From germline, CDR1 is DFQATT and CDR2 SNEGSKA (reference sequence). The CDR3 has 14 amino acids. CDR3 loop: CSARDRETYNEQFF. The CDR3, as DNA: TGCAGTGCTAGAGATAGAGAGACCTACAATGAGCAGTTCTTC.

This clonotype was seen only a few times. This sequence joins TRBV20-1 and TRBJ2-7; TRBD2 aligns across 10 bases. In germline, CDR1 is DFQATT, CDR2 SNEGSKA (reference sequence). This CDR3 has 16 residues. V was pared by 3 bases and J by 2 bases, with 10 bases of the junction left unmatched. CDR3: CSARPIGTSVAYEQYF. The CDR3 region has the DNA TGCAGTGCTAGGCCGATCGGGACTAGCGTAGCCTACGAGCAGTACTTC.

This clonotype has a count of ten or more. The genes are TRBV24-1 and TRBJ2-3, with 8 bases fitting TRBD1. Germline-derived CDR1 and CDR2 are KGHDR and SFDVKD. The V gene end was trimmed by 3 bases and the J gene end by 2 bases; junction bases not matched to a gene: 3. This CDR3 is 15 amino acids long. The DNA for the CDR3 is TGTGCCACCAGTGATCGGACAGGGTCCACAGATACGCAGTATTTT. Amino acids: CATSDRTGSTDTQYF.

The chain recombines TRBV6-5 with TRBJ2-3; D possibly corresponds to TRBD2 (6 bases). The CDR3 has 18 residues. Trimming removed 4 bases from V and 2 bases from J, with 22 bases in between. The germline CDR1 and CDR2 sequences are MNHEY and SVGAGI. In DNA, the CDR3 is TGTGCCAGCAGTTGGAGGCCGCCCGGCGGGACCATCACAGATACGCAGTATTTT. This codes for CASSWRPPGGTITDTQYF.

This clonotype appeared a few times. The chain links TRBV6-1 to TRBJ1-5; maybe TRBD1 (6 bases). This CDR3 contains 13 residues. In germline, CDR1 is MNHNS, CDR2 SASEGT. With 6 bases removed from V and 5 bases from J, the gap between germline ends came to 11 bases. CDR3 in DNA: TGTGCCAGCAGAGAGGGGGGAGATCAGCCCCAGCATTTT. Its translation is CASREGGDQPQHF.

On this clonotype itself: This could be a read error, since a much larger clone is one nucleotide away. The gene calls are TRBV5-1 and TRBJ1-6, with 8 bases aligning to TRBD1. Germline CDR1 is SGHRS and CDR2 is YFSETQ. The CDR3 loop spans 17 amino acids. The CDR3 sequence: CAGSLHLTGVTNSPLHF. DNA of the CDR3: TGCGCCGGCAGCTTGCACCTGACAGGGGTTACGAATTCACCCCTCCACTTT.

The chain is built from TRBV6-5 and TRBJ1-6; D possibly corresponds to TRBD1 (6 bases). This CDR3 is built from 14 residues. V dropped 4 bases and J dropped 10 bases, with 14 bases sitting between them. Germline CDR1 reads MNHEY; CDR2 reads SVGAGI. This chain's CDR3 is CASSSSTGSSPLHF. The CDR3 coding sequence is TGTGCCAGCAGTTCCTCCACAGGGTCCTCACCCCTCCACTTT.

This clonotype has ten or more counts. The J gene is TRBJ2-3, the V gene TRBV6-2 or TRBV6-3; D perhaps matches TRBD2 (5 bases). Germline V gene sequence: CDR1 MNHEY, CDR2 SVGEGT. The CDR3 runs 14 residues. V was shortened by 4 bases and J by 6 bases, with 14 bases between the two germline ends. The CDR3 nucleotides are TGTGCCAGCAGTTTAGGACTTGTCCCGGATACGCAGTATTTT. It translates to CASSLGLVPDTQYF.

This clonotype was seen many times. J is TRBJ2-7 and V is TRBV12-3 or TRBV12-4; D may be TRBD1 (6 bases). The CDR3 sequence is 13 residues long. With 6 bases removed from V and 1 base from J, the gap between germline ends came to 10 bases. The CDR3, as DNA: TGTGCCAGCAGCCGAGGACAGTCCTACGAGCAGTACTTC. It encodes CASSRGQSYEQYF.

The V and J genes are TRBV2 and TRBJ1-1; TRBD1 matches 7 bases. Germline values: CDR1 SNHLY, CDR2 FYNNEI. Trimming removed 8 bases from V and 3 bases from J; junction bases left unmatched: 3. The CDR3 covers 12 residues. CDR3 nucleotides: TGTGCCAGCGGGCAGGGGGACACTGAAGCTTTCTTT. It is translated as CASGQGDTEAFF.

The rearrangement links TRBV27 to TRBJ1-6, with 10 bases identical to TRBD1. The V gene's germline CDR1 is MNHEY and CDR2 SMNVEV (reference sequence). The CDR3 has 16 residues. Losses at the gene ends were 10 bases for V and 0 bases for J; bases not matched to a gene: 6. CDR3 residues: CATLDRGSSYNSPLHF. As DNA, the CDR3 is TGTGCCACGTTGGACAGGGGGAGCTCCTATAATTCACCCCTCCACTTT.

In this sample, this clonotype turned up many times. The chain is built from TRBV12-3 or TRBV12-4 and TRBJ1-3; TRBD1 is a possible D gene (6 bases). Trimming removed 7 bases at V and 4 bases at J, with 14 bases between. The length of the CDR3 is 14 residues. In nucleotides, the CDR3 is TGTGCCAGCAAACTAGCGGGACAAGGAAACACCATATATTTT. Protein: CASKLAGQGNTIYF.

At least ten counts were recorded for this clonotype. The V call is TRBV4-1, the J call TRBJ2-1; D may be TRBD1 (6 bases). CDR3 size: 15 residues. V was shortened by 3 bases and J by 4 bases, with 13 bases between the two germline ends. Germline V CDR1 and CDR2: MGHRA, YSYEKL. CDR3: CASSHQSGQYNEQFF. DNA for the CDR3: TGCGCCAGCAGCCACCAATCCGGACAGTACAATGAGCAGTTCTTC.

The sample holds many counts of this clonotype. This rearrangement joins TRBV28 to TRBJ2-5; D perhaps matches TRBD2 (6 bases). The CDR3 runs 16 residues. Trimming took off 8 bases at V and 5 bases at J, with 24 bases between the two ends. Germline V lookup: CDR1 MDHEN, CDR2 SYDVKM. CDR3: CASLAMGGDTRETQYF. CDR3 sequence (DNA): TGTGCCAGCTTAGCTATGGGGGGAGATACGAGGGAGACCCAGTACTTC.

This clonotype was seen at least ten times. The chain is built from TRBV12-3 or TRBV12-4 and TRBJ2-2; 9 nucleotides line up with TRBD1. The CDR3 extends over 16 amino acids. The V segment lost 0 bases and the J segment 3 bases; nucleotides outside the gene matches: 2. The DNA of the CDR3 is TGTGCCAGCAGTTTAGCGGGACAGGGATACACCGGGGAGCTGTTTTTT. Translation gives CASSLAGQGYTGELFF.

About this clonotype itself: A clone one base away is much larger, so this may be a read error. The rearrangement links TRBV19 to TRBJ2-1; D perhaps matches TRBD2 (6 bases). V dropped 5 bases and J dropped 3 bases, with 17 bases sitting between them. The CDR3 has 16 amino acids. CDR1 is LNHDA, CDR2 SQIVND, per germline (reference sequence). CDR3 sequence (DNA): TGTGCCAGTAGTCTGTGGGGTGGCGGGAACTACAATGAGCAGTTCTTC. This translates into CASSLWGGGNYNEQFF.

The rearrangement uses TRBV15 and TRBJ2-7, with TRBD2 matching 8 bases. The V gene end was trimmed by 0 bases and the J gene end by 6 bases; junction bases not matched to a gene: 10. Germline assignment: CDR1 LNHNV and CDR2 YYDKDF (reference sequence). The CDR3 has 16 amino acids. The CDR3 DNA follows: TGTGCCACCAGCAGAGAAGGATTAGCGGGGTTCTGCGAGCAGTACTTC. Protein product: CATSREGLAGFCEQYF. The entire variable domain, with the rest obtained from reference TRBV15 and TRBJ2-7, is as follows: DAMVIQNPRYQVTQFGKPVTLSCSQTLNHNVMYWYQQKSSQAPKLLFHYYDKDFNNEADTPDNFQSRRPNTSFCFLDIRSPGLGDTAMYLCATSREGLAGFCEQYFGPGTRLTVT.

The chain is built from TRBV10-1 and TRBJ1-2, with 9 bases fitting TRBD1. From germline, CDR1 is WNHNN and CDR2 SYGVQD (reference sequence). The CDR3 is made up of 16 amino acids. The V segment lost 5 bases and the J segment 0 bases; nucleotides outside the gene matches: 7. The CDR3 DNA reads as TGCGCCAGCAGTCCCGGACAGGGGAGCTCTAACTATGGCTACACCTTC. This gives the protein CASSPGQGSSNYGYTF.

This clonotype was recorded at least ten times. The chain employs TRBV12-3 or TRBV12-4 and TRBJ2-5; D might be TRBD1 or TRBD2, each matching 5 bases. V shed 7 bases and J shed 2 bases, with 14 bases lying between them. The CDR3 loop spans 14 amino acids. Here the CDR3 reads CASNLRGRQETQYF. CDR3 nucleotides: TGTGCCAGCAATCTCCGGGGCCGTCAAGAGACCCAGTACTTC.

This clonotype was seen ten or more times. The V call is TRBV12-3 or TRBV12-4, the J call TRBJ2-4; possibly TRBD2 for D (6 bases). V lost 2 bases to trimming and J lost 7 bases, with 12 bases between them. CDR3 length: 14 amino acids. The CDR3, as DNA: TGTGCCAGCAGTTTATTGGGGGGAAGGAACATTCAGTACTTC. It encodes CASSLLGGRNIQYF.

This clonotype was recorded many times. V is TRBV28 and J is TRBJ2-3; D perhaps matches TRBD1 (5 bases). CDR3 length: 24 residues. The germline V and J ends were trimmed by 5 bases and 3 bases, with 42 bases remaining between them. Germline V gene sequence: CDR1 MDHEN, CDR2 SYDVKM. This CDR3 reads CASSIPPTETAPSIWTETTDTQYF. CDR3 in DNA: TGTGCCAGCAGTATCCCCCCGACAGAAACGGCCCCCTCAATTTGGACGGAGACTACAGATACGCAGTATTTT.

The genes are TRBV10-3 and TRBJ2-3; no reliable D call. The V end lost 3 bases, the J end lost 2 bases, and 15 bases lay between the germline ends. The germline gives CDR1 ENHRY, CDR2 SYGVKD. The CDR3 is made up of 16 amino acids. The CDR3 spells CAISEGSLRSTDTQYF. Written as DNA, the CDR3 is TGTGCCATCAGTGAAGGCTCCTTAAGGTCCACAGATACGCAGTATTTT.

This clonotype was counted at least ten times. This CDR3 is CASSFQGSPLHF. Here the CDR3 DNA reads TGTGCCAGCAGTTTCCAGGGTTCACCCCTCCACTTT. The rearrangement links TRBV28 to TRBJ1-6; D is possibly TRBD1 (5 bases). Germline loops: CDR1 MDHEN, CDR2 SYDVKM. The CDR3 has 12 amino acids. Between the trimmed V and J ends, which lost 3 bases and 9 bases, there was a span of 6 bases.

This clonotype was recorded at least ten times. The genes are TRBV27 and TRBJ1-2, with a weak D call TRBD1 (5 bases). CDR1 is MNHEY and CDR2 is SMNVEV in the germline V gene (reference sequence). The CDR3 is made up of 13 amino acids. Trimming shortened V by 4 bases and J by 4 bases, and 10 bases separated the two germline ends. In DNA form, the CDR3 reads TGTGCCAGCAGTTCGGGACGGCTCTATGGCTACACCTTC. This gives the protein CASSSGRLYGYTF.